These 24 T cell receptor beta chains originate from one sample sequenced in a study of cytomegalovirus exposure and HLA in healthy donors. The PCR contained 60 Vbeta and 13 Jbeta primers. Profiled with immunoSEQ multiplex PCR; TCRdb holds only in-frame clones, not every one. The repertoire consists of some 180,000 clones, with about 10% occurring once and the leading ten covering less than 1.5%. The sample taken for sequencing was PBMCs. The receptors come from a woman in her twenties or thirties in good health and CMV-seropositive.

J is TRBJ2-4 and V is TRBV4-1; tentatively, D is TRBD2 (6 bases). V was cut by 1 base and J by 4 bases, with 11 bases left in between. This CDR3 comprises 15 residues. The germline gives CDR1 MGHRA, CDR2 YSYEKL. The CDR3 protein is CASSQVAGRKNIQYF. The CDR3 nucleotides are TGCGCCAGCAGCCAAGTGGCAGGGAGGAAAAACATTCAGTACTTC.

This clone has just a few counts. This rearrangement joins TRBV2 to TRBJ2-5, with TRBD1 as a possible D gene (6 bases). The CDR3 is made up of 14 amino acids. CDR1 is SNHLY and CDR2 is FYNNEI in the germline V gene. Trimming cost V 3 bases and J 2 bases, with 10 bases left between them. CDR3 coding DNA: TGTGCCAGCAGTGACAGGACAGCACAAGAGACCCAGTACTTC. Amino acid sequence: CASSDRTAQETQYF.

This clone was recorded a few times. The chain uses TRBV5-4 and TRBJ1-2; D ambiguous. The CDR3 is 12 amino acids. Per germline, CDR1 SGHNT and CDR2 YYREEE (reference sequence). V was trimmed by 4 bases and J by 8 bases, leaving 12 bases between them. This CDR3 reads CASSVPAGGYTF. The CDR3 DNA reads as TGTGCCAGCAGCGTTCCTGCGGGGGGCTACACCTTC.

The gene calls are TRBV2 and TRBJ2-7; D is perhaps TRBD2 (6 bases). The CDR3 has 13 residues. Germline V gives CDR1 SNHLY, CDR2 FYNNEI. V shed 3 bases and J shed 9 bases, with 15 bases lying between them. CDR3 protein: CASSDREERPQYF. Here the CDR3 DNA reads TGTGCCAGCAGTGACAGGGAGGAACGCCCGCAGTACTTC. The full variable domain, with the rest looked up from reference TRBV2 and TRBJ2-7, is EPEVTQTPSHQVTQMGQEVILRCVPISNHLYFYWYRQILGQKVEFLVSFYNNEISEKSEIFDDQFSVERPDGSNFTLKIRSTKLEDSAMYFCASSDREERPQYFGPGTRLTVT.

This sequence joins TRBV18 and TRBJ2-5; 9 bases line up with TRBD2. The CDR3 runs 16 residues. The junction had 7 bases not matched to a gene; V was cut back by 1 base and J by 4 bases. Looked up from germline, CDR1 is KGHSH and CDR2 is LQKENI. The DNA for the CDR3 is TGTGCCAGCTCACCACGATTTAGGACTAGCGTAGAGACCCAGTACTTC. This translates into CASSPRFRTSVETQYF.

The chain recombines TRBV5-1 with TRBJ1-1, with 8 bases matching TRBD1. Germline V gene lookup returns CDR1 SGHRS and CDR2 YFSETQ. The ends lost 1 base at V and 0 bases at J; junction bases unmatched: 2. The CDR3 has 15 amino acids. The CDR3: CASSLWTGMNTEAFF. CDR3 sequence (DNA): TGCGCCAGCAGCTTGTGGACAGGGATGAACACTGAAGCTTTCTTT.

The chain combines TRBV5-5 with TRBJ1-2; D not certain. Germline V gene data show CDR1 as SGHKS and CDR2 as YYEKEE (reference sequence). This CDR3 is built from 14 residues. Trimming pared 4 bases from V and 8 bases from J, leaving 18 bases between. CDR3 bases: TGTGCCAGCAGCACGAGTACTGCTCGGGGAGGCTACACCTTC. Protein: CASSTSTARGGYTF. Looking up the rest from reference TRBV5-5 and TRBJ1-2 gives the full variable domain: DAGVTQSPTHLIKTRGQQVTLRCSPISGHKSVSWYQQVLGQGPQFIFQYYEKEERGRGNFPDRFSARQFPNYSSELNVNALLLGDSALYLCASSTSTARGGYTFGSGTRLTVV.

The genes are TRBV4-1 and TRBJ2-5, with TRBD1 as a possible D gene (5 bases). Deletions cut 4 bases from V and 2 bases from J, with 11 bases between. This CDR3 is built from 14 residues. Germline V CDR1 and CDR2: MGHRA, YSYEKL. CDR3 DNA sequence: TGCGCCAGCAGCCCTCCAGGGCATCAAGAGACCCAGTACTTC. Protein: CASSPPGHQETQYF.

The chain is built from TRBV9 and TRBJ2-5; tentatively, D is TRBD2 (6 bases). The CDR3 consists of 15 residues. Per the germline V gene, CDR1 is SGDLS and CDR2 is YYNGEE. Deletions cut 0 bases from V and 5 bases from J, with 14 bases between. In DNA, the CDR3 is TGTGCCAGCAGCGTAGTTGGCCTAGCGAGGGAGACCCAGTACTTC. Protein product: CASSVVGLARETQYF. Using reference TRBV9 and TRBJ2-5 for the parts outside the CDR3, the full variable domain is DSGVTQTPKHLITATGQRVTLRCSPRSGDLSVYWYQQSLDQGLQFLIQYYNGEERAKGNILERFSAQQFPDLHSELNLSSLELGDSALYFCASSVVGLARETQYFGPGTRLLVL.

This chain uses TRBV9 with TRBJ2-1; 10 bases map to TRBD2. V gave up 0 bases and J gave up 8 bases; unmatched junction bases: 5. Looked up from germline, CDR1 is SGDLS and CDR2 is YYNGEE. The CDR3 is made up of 15 amino acids. CDR3 bases: TGTGCCAGCAGCGTAGCAGCGGGAGGGCCCTATGAGCAGTTCTTC. It codes for CASSVAAGGPYEQFF.

The chain couples TRBV4-2 to TRBJ2-2, with D uncertain. Germline V gives CDR1 LGHNA, CDR2 YNFKEQ. With 4 bases removed from V and 6 bases from J, the gap between germline ends came to 9 bases. CDR3 length: 13 residues. This chain's CDR3 is CASSPQEPGELFF. CDR3 DNA sequence: TGTGCCAGCAGCCCCCAGGAACCCGGGGAGCTGTTTTTT.

This clone was observed a handful of times. The gene calls are TRBV2 and TRBJ1-2, with TRBD1 as a possible D gene (6 bases). The germline CDR1 and CDR2 sequences are SNHLY and FYNNEI. This CDR3 has 10 residues. Trimming shortened V by 6 bases and J by 7 bases, and 6 bases separated the two germline ends. The CDR3 is CASRGGGYTF. CDR3 bases: TGTGCCAGCAGAGGGGGTGGCTACACCTTC.

The V gene is TRBV18, the J gene TRBJ2-2; a weak D match, TRBD2 (5 bases). Trimming took 10 bases from V and 1 from J, leaving 25 bases between them. Germline values: CDR1 KGHSH, CDR2 LQKENI. The CDR3 runs to 18 residues. In DNA form, the CDR3 reads TGTGCCACCCGCCCGGCCAGAGGACTCCGAATGAACACCGGGGAGCTGTTTTTT. Protein: CATRPARGLRMNTGELFF.

This chain joins TRBV9 and TRBJ1-2, with 11 bases that match TRBD1. Germline CDR1 is SGDLS and CDR2 is YYNGEE. The CDR3 is made up of 14 amino acids. Trimming took 4 bases from V and 3 from J; bases not matched to a gene: 2. The CDR3: CASSRTGGDYGYTF. The CDR3 DNA sequence: TGTGCCAGCAGCAGGACAGGGGGCGACTATGGCTACACCTTC.

The chain has TRBV10-3 and TRBJ1-1; 9 positions match TRBD1. V gave up 4 bases and J gave up 4 bases; unmatched junction bases: 4. The CDR3 runs 14 residues. Germline values: CDR1 ENHRY, CDR2 SYGVKD. CDR3 sequence reads: CAISVGQGTTEAFF. The CDR3 bases are TGTGCCATCAGTGTAGGACAGGGGACCACTGAAGCTTTCTTT.

This clone has a handful of counts. The chain combines TRBV5-5 with TRBJ2-6; D unclear. The germline CDR1 and CDR2 sequences are SGHKS and YYEKEE (reference sequence). The CDR3 extends over 14 amino acids. V gave up 4 bases and J gave up 1 base, with 6 bases separating them. The CDR3 loop reads CASSPRSGANVLTF. The CDR3 DNA reads as TGTGCCAGCAGCCCTAGGTCTGGGGCCAACGTCCTGACTTTC.

This chain joins TRBV19 and TRBJ2-1, with D possibly being TRBD1 (6 bases). V was clipped by 3 bases and J by 9 bases, with 21 bases between them. From germline, CDR1 is LNHDA and CDR2 SQIVND (reference sequence). The CDR3 is 16 amino acids. CDR3: CASSMTGRGRNSEQFF. The CDR3 DNA reads TGTGCCAGTAGTATGACGGGCAGGGGCAGGAATAGTGAGCAGTTCTTC.

This chain connects TRBV7-9 to TRBJ2-5, with D perhaps TRBD2 (6 bases). Germline loops: CDR1 SEHNR, CDR2 FQNEAQ (reference sequence). Trimming cost V 0 bases and J 9 bases, with 14 bases left between them. The CDR3 has 14 residues. The CDR3 region has the DNA TGTGCCAGCAGCTTAGCGGGAGGCTCTTGGGCCCAGTACTTC. This sequence encodes CASSLAGGSWAQYF.

The chain carries TRBV7-9 and TRBJ2-7; D might be TRBD2 (5 bases). V lost 3 bases to trimming and J lost 2 bases, with 14 bases between them. This CDR3 contains 15 residues. Germline lookup yields CDR1 SEHNR and CDR2 FQNEAQ (reference sequence). CDR3 amino acids: CASSFERALAYEQYF. The DNA of the CDR3 is TGTGCCAGCAGCTTTGAGAGGGCCCTCGCCTACGAGCAGTACTTC.

This clone has more than one count but fewer than ten. This chain joins TRBV12-5 and TRBJ2-2; 7 nucleotides agree with TRBD1. J lost 1 base, V lost 1 base, and 3 bases had no gene match. The CDR3 consists of 16 residues. In germline, CDR1 is LGHNT, CDR2 FRNRAP. In DNA form, the CDR3 reads TGTGCTAGTGGTTTGGGGAGGACAGGGAACACCGGGGAGCTGTTTTTT. Amino acid sequence: CASGLGRTGNTGELFF.

The chain carries TRBV4-2 and TRBJ2-7; 7 bases align to TRBD2. Germline V CDR1 and CDR2: LGHNA, YNFKEQ. Trimming cost V 8 bases and J 0 bases; bases outside gene matches: 13. The length of the CDR3 is 16 residues. The CDR3 nucleotides are TGTGCCAGCGGACGTTTAACGGGGGGATTCTCCTACGAGCAGTACTTC. It specifies CASGRLTGGFSYEQYF.

This sequence joins TRBV5-1 and TRBJ1-1; 9 bases map to TRBD1. J gave up 1 base and V 2 bases, and 6 bases lay outside the gene matches. The CDR3 is 16 amino acids. The germline gives CDR1 SGHRS, CDR2 YFSETQ. The DNA for the CDR3 is TGCGCCAGCAGCTTTACTTTGGGACAGGGGAACACTGAAGCTTTCTTT. Its protein is CASSFTLGQGNTEAFF.

The table lists this clone with a few counts. The chain is built from TRBV7-2 and TRBJ2-1; 13 bases are shared with TRBD2. Germline values: CDR1 SGHTA, CDR2 FQGNSA. Losses at the gene ends were 7 bases for V and 8 bases for J; bases not matched to a gene: 8. The CDR3 contains 15 residues. CDR3 amino acids: CASTELAGGPHEQFF. As DNA, the CDR3 is TGTGCCAGCACCGAACTAGCGGGAGGGCCCCATGAGCAGTTCTTC.

The CDR3 spells CASGSAASYEQYF. Written as DNA, the CDR3 is TGTGCCAGCGGGAGTGCGGCGTCCTACGAGCAGTACTTC. The V call is TRBV6-5, the J call TRBJ2-7; weak D call: TRBD2 (5 bases). The CDR3 loop spans 13 amino acids. Trimming stripped 8 bases from V and 1 base from J, with 12 bases between. From germline, CDR1 is MNHEY and CDR2 SVGAGI.